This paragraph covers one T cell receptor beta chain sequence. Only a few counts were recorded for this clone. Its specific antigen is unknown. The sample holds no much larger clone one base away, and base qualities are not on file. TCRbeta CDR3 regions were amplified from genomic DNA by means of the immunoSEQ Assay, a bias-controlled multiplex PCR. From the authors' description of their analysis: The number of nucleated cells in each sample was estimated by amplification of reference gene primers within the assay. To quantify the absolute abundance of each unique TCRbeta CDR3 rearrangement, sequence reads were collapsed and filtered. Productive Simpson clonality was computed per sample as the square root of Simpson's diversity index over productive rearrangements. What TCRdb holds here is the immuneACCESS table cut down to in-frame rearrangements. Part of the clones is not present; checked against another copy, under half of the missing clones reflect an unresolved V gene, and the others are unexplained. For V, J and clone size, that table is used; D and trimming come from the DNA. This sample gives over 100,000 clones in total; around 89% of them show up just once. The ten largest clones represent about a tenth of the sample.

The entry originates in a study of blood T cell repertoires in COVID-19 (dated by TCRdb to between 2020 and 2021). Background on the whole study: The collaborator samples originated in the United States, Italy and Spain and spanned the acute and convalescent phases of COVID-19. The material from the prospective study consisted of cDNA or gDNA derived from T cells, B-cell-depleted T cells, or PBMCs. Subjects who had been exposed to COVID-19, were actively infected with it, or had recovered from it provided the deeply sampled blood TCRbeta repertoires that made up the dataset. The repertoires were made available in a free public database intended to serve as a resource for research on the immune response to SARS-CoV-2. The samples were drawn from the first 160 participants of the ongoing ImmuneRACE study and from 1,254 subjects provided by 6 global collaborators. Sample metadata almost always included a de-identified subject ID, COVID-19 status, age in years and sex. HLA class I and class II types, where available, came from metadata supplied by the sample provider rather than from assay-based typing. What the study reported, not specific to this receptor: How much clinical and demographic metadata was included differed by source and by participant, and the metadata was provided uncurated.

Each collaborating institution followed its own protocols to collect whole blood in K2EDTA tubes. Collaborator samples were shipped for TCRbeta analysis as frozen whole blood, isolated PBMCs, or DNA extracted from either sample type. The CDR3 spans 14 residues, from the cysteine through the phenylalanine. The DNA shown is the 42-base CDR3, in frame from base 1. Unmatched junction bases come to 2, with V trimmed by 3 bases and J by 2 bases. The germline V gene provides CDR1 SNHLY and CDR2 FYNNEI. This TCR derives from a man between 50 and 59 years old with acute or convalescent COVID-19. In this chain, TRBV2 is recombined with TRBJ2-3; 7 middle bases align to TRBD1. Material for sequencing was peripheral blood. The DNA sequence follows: TGTGCCAGCAGTGAGGGACAGATCACAGATACGCAGTATTTT. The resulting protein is CASSEGQITDTQYF.